This T cell receptor beta chain originates from a study of cytomegalovirus exposure and HLA in healthy donors. Per the germline V gene, CDR1 is SGHNT and CDR2 is YYREEE (reference sequence). Germline trimming cut 0 bases from V and 6 bases from J; bases unmatched to any gene: 10. This CDR3 comprises 17 residues. In the PCR, 60 Vbeta and 13 Jbeta primers were used. TCRdb's copy holds only in-frame clones and misses some; the assay was immunoSEQ multiplex PCR. Of approximately 200,000 clones listed, almost 85% are singletons. The rearrangement links TRBV5-4 to TRBJ2-1, with 9 bases fitting TRBD2. Input material: PBMCs. The sequence came from a woman between 45 and 60 years old in good health and CMV-seronegative. CDR3 in DNA: TGTGCCAGCAGCTTGGGGGGCCTAGCGGGAAGTCTCAATGAGCAGTTCTTC. This codes for CASSLGGLAGSLNEQFF. The whole variable domain, remainder taken from reference TRBV5-4 and TRBJ2-1, is ETGVTQSPTHLIKTRGQQVTLRCSSQSGHNTVSWYQQALGQGPQFIFQYYREEENGRGNFPPRFSGLQFPNYSSELNVNALELDDSALYLCASSLGGLAGSLNEQFFGPGTRLTVL.